These 25 T cell receptor beta chains originate from one sample sequenced in a study of T cell responses to AZD1222 COVID-19 vaccine. Data came from immunoSEQ multiplex PCR; TCRdb stores just in-frame clones and leaves some out. Of approximately 200,000 clones in the sample, about 87% are singletons; the top ten hold 2.5% to 3%. Sample: peripheral blood, taken on day 0 of MenACWY control vaccination. These receptors were collected from an adult in good health.

This clone was picked up one time. The CDR3 reads CASSYLAANTEAFF. In DNA form, the CDR3 reads TGTGCCAGCAGTTATCTTGCAGCAAACACTGAAGCTTTCTTT. This chain uses TRBV6-5 with TRBJ1-1; D is ambiguous. V gave up 3 bases and J gave up 2 bases, with 10 bases separating them. Per the germline V gene, CDR1 is MNHEY and CDR2 is SVGAGI. CDR3 length: 14 residues.

V is TRBV6-1 and J is TRBJ2-1, with D perhaps TRBD1 (5 bases). The CDR3 totals 16 residues. V dropped 2 bases and J dropped 0 bases, with 11 bases sitting between them. The germline gives CDR1 MNHNS, CDR2 SASEGT. CDR3 region: CASSERGASSYNEQFF. CDR3 nucleotide sequence: TGTGCCAGCAGTGAAAGGGGCGCGAGCTCCTACAATGAGCAGTTCTTC.

This chain links TRBV3-1 (or the pseudogene TRBV3-2) with TRBJ1-2; TRBD1 matches 11 bases. The CDR3 runs 17 residues. CDR1 and CDR2 (germline): LGHDT, YNNKEL (reference sequence). With 0 bases clipped from V and 7 bases from J, the junction kept 10 bases outside the gene matches. This CDR3 reads CASSQDPGTGGRAGYTF. The CDR3 DNA follows: TGTGCCAGCAGCCAAGATCCCGGGACAGGGGGTCGAGCTGGCTACACCTTC.

The genes are TRBV3-1 (or the pseudogene TRBV3-2) and TRBJ1-3; unclear D gene. Trimming removed 2 bases at V and 4 bases at J, with 6 bases between. This CDR3 has 13 amino acids. CDR1 and CDR2 from the germline V gene are LGHDT and YNNKEL (reference sequence). CDR3 residues: CASSQPAGNTIYF. The CDR3, as DNA: TGTGCCAGCAGCCAACCAGCCGGAAACACCATATATTTT.

V usage is TRBV5-4 and J usage is TRBJ1-2; TRBD1 is a possible D gene (5 bases). Trimming left V 3 bases short and J 6 bases short, with 12 bases between. The CDR3 length is 13 residues. Looked up from germline, CDR1 is SGHNT and CDR2 is YYREEE (reference sequence). This chain's CDR3 is CASSYLGVHGYTF. The CDR3 DNA is TGTGCCAGCAGCTACTTGGGGGTCCATGGCTACACCTTC.

V and J are TRBV7-2 and TRBJ1-1; no definite D call. The CDR3 extends over 16 amino acids. Germline V gene data show CDR1 as SGHTA and CDR2 as FQGNSA. The germline V and J ends were trimmed by 1 base and 8 bases, with 20 bases remaining between them. The DNA of the CDR3 is TGTGCCAGCAGCTTAGGGCTGGCGACCCAAAGAAGAGAAGCTTTCTTT. Translated, it gives CASSLGLATQRREAFF.

V usage is TRBV18 and J usage is TRBJ2-1; 11 bases are a match to TRBD2. V lost 4 bases and J lost 5; bases outside the gene matches: 4. The CDR3 sequence is 15 residues long. CDR1 and CDR2 from the germline V gene are KGHSH and LQKENI. CDR3 sequence (DNA): TGTGCCAGCTCACAACCGACTAGCGGGAACAATGAGCAGTTCTTC. It encodes CASSQPTSGNNEQFF.

V usage is TRBV7-9 and J usage is TRBJ2-5; 9 bases align to TRBD1. This CDR3 spans 14 amino acids. V dropped 4 bases and J dropped 1; count of bases not matched to a gene: 1. Per the germline V gene, CDR1 is SEHNR and CDR2 is FQNEAQ (reference sequence). In DNA form, the CDR3 reads TGTGCCAGCAGCTGGGGACAGGGCCAAGAGACCCAGTACTTC. This gives the protein CASSWGQGQETQYF.

The rearrangement links TRBV4-3 to TRBJ2-7; TRBD2 matches at 8 bases. CDR1 and CDR2 from the germline V gene are LGHNA and YSLEER. V was pared by 2 bases and J by 4 bases, with 7 bases of the junction left unmatched. The CDR3 totals 15 residues. DNA of the CDR3: TGCGCCAGCAGCCAAACGAGCGGGGGCGGGTACGAGCAGTACTTC. This codes for CASSQTSGGGYEQYF.

This clone was observed a few times. V usage is TRBV5-1 and J usage is TRBJ1-1, with D perhaps TRBD1 (5 bases). The length of the CDR3 is 16 residues. The germline V gene encodes CDR1 SGHRS and CDR2 YFSETQ. V was clipped by 0 bases and J by 4 bases, with 16 bases between them. The CDR3 is CASSLVGGAAFTEAFF. Written as DNA, the CDR3 is TGCGCCAGCAGCTTGGTCGGTGGGGCCGCTTTCACTGAAGCTTTCTTT.

CDR3 sequence: CASSLEAVGTSGTTDTQYF. CDR3 in DNA: TGTGCCAGCAGCTTAGAGGCCGTCGGGACTAGCGGGACCACAGATACGCAGTATTTT. The chain links TRBV7-2 to TRBJ2-3, with 13 bases aligning to TRBD2. The CDR3 runs to 19 residues. Germline V gene data show CDR1 as SGHTA and CDR2 as FQGNSA. V was clipped by 1 base and J by 2 bases; unmatched bases: 9.

The rearrangement uses TRBV6-1 and TRBJ1-3; D remains ambiguous. CDR1 and CDR2 (germline): MNHNS, SASEGT. This CDR3 spans 17 amino acids. Trimming took off 1 base at V and 4 bases at J, with 17 bases between the two ends. CDR3: CASSEDLRFSVGNTIYF. Written as DNA, the CDR3 is TGTGCCAGCAGTGAAGACCTCAGGTTCTCAGTGGGAAACACCATATATTTT.

V is TRBV28 and J is TRBJ1-2, with 8 bases that match TRBD1. Germline loops: CDR1 MDHEN, CDR2 SYDVKM. CDR3 size: 14 residues. J gave up 5 bases and V 4 bases, and 6 bases lay outside the gene matches. CDR3 protein: CASSYRGGRYGYTF. The CDR3 coding sequence is TGTGCCAGCAGTTACAGGGGGGGGCGGTATGGCTACACCTTC.

The genes are TRBV2 and TRBJ1-2, with 9 bases aligning to TRBD1. The CDR3 loop spans 15 amino acids. The germline V gene has CDR1 SNHLY and CDR2 FYNNEI. V dropped 3 bases and J dropped 8; count of bases not matched to a gene: 10. CDR3 region: CASSEQGQGSKGYTF. In nucleotides, the CDR3 is TGTGCCAGCAGTGAGCAGGGACAGGGATCGAAAGGCTACACCTTC. Combining the CDR3 with reference TRBV2 and TRBJ1-2 gives the whole variable domain EPEVTQTPSHQVTQMGQEVILRCVPISNHLYFYWYRQILGQKVEFLVSFYNNEISEKSEIFDDQFSVERPDGSNFTLKIRSTKLEDSAMYFCASSEQGQGSKGYTFGSGTRLTVV.

The chain uses TRBV3-1 (or the pseudogene TRBV3-2) and TRBJ1-2; TRBD1 aligns across 11 bases. The CDR3 is made up of 16 amino acids. Germline V lookup: CDR1 LGHDT, CDR2 YNNKEL (reference sequence). J gave up 8 bases and V 1 base, and 9 bases lay outside the gene matches. CDR3 nucleotide sequence: TGTGCCAGCAGCCAAGTCGGGACAGGGGGACGGAGGGGCTACACCTTC. Translating it yields CASSQVGTGGRRGYTF.

This chain links TRBV21-1 with TRBJ2-7. TRBV21-1 is tagged as a pseudogene. This CDR3 comprises 15 residues. The CDR3 protein is CASSRETDLSYEQYF. CDR3 DNA: TGTGCCAGCAGCAGAGAGACGGACCTCTCCTACGAGCAGTACTTC.

This rearrangement joins TRBV9 to TRBJ1-1; D gene ambiguous. The CDR3 totals 14 residues. The germline V gene encodes CDR1 SGDLS and CDR2 YYNGEE. V gave up 0 bases and J gave up 1 base, with 7 bases separating them. CDR3 region: CASSVARQNTEAFF. CDR3 in DNA: TGTGCCAGCAGCGTAGCACGGCAGAACACTGAAGCTTTCTTT.

This clone came up once. This chain connects TRBV7-2 to TRBJ2-7; a possible D gene is TRBD1 (6 bases). The CDR3 sequence is 13 residues long. The germline V and J ends were trimmed by 5 bases and 2 bases, with 10 bases remaining between them. Germline V CDR1 and CDR2: SGHTA, FQGNSA. CDR3 nucleotides: TGTGCCAGCAGCGGGGGCCGGACCTACGAGCAGTACTTC. It translates to CASSGGRTYEQYF.

DNA of the CDR3: TGCGCCAGCAGCTTGAAGACTAGCGTCGGTGATGAGCAGTTCTTC. It specifies CASSLKTSVGDEQFF. The chain joins TRBV5-1 to TRBJ2-1, with 8 bases fitting TRBD2. Germline loops: CDR1 SGHRS, CDR2 YFSETQ. The CDR3 consists of 15 residues. V lost 1 base to trimming and J lost 8 bases; unmatched junction nucleotides: 8.

The V call is TRBV3-1 (or the pseudogene TRBV3-2), the J call TRBJ2-3; a weak D match, TRBD2 (6 bases). The germline V and J ends were trimmed by 4 bases and 0 bases, with 14 bases remaining between them. Germline V gene data show CDR1 as LGHDT and CDR2 as YNNKEL (reference sequence). CDR3 size: 16 residues. The CDR3 spells CASSPGVGPSTDTQYF. In DNA form, the CDR3 reads TGTGCCAGCAGCCCGGGAGTCGGACCTAGCACAGATACGCAGTATTTT.

The chain couples TRBV27 to TRBJ2-7; tentative D call: TRBD2 (6 bases). Looked up from germline, CDR1 is MNHEY and CDR2 is SMNVEV (reference sequence). With 5 bases removed from V and 1 base from J, the gap between germline ends came to 9 bases. The CDR3 covers 13 residues. CDR3 residues: CASSPGTSYEQYF. CDR3 coding DNA: TGTGCCAGCAGTCCGGGGACTTCCTACGAGCAGTACTTC.

The CDR3 here is CASSSRVFQGETQYF. The CDR3 DNA sequence: TGTGCCAGCAGCTCCAGGGTGTTTCAGGGAGAGACCCAGTACTTC. V is TRBV7-2 and J is TRBJ2-5, with a weak D call TRBD1 (5 bases). There are 15 residues in the CDR3. Germline values: CDR1 SGHTA, CDR2 FQGNSA. V lost 4 bases and J 4 bases, leaving 16 bases between the germline ends.

This chain joins TRBV21-1 and TRBJ1-3; the listed D gene, TRBD1, was not tested against the DNA. TRBV21-1 is noted as a pseudogene. The CDR3 length is 16 residues. CDR3: CASSARTGGFGNTIYF. CDR3 bases: TGTGCCAGCAGCGCTCGGACAGGGGGCTTTGGAAACACCATATATTTT.

This clone turned up a few times. The V and J genes are TRBV2 and TRBJ1-1; D gene unclear. The CDR3 runs to 15 residues. From germline, CDR1 is SNHLY and CDR2 FYNNEI. V shed 2 bases and J shed 0 bases, with 10 bases lying between them. CDR3 protein: CASSETQVMNTEAFF. DNA of the CDR3: TGTGCCAGCAGTGAAACCCAAGTAATGAACACTGAAGCTTTCTTT.

The V and J genes are TRBV28 and TRBJ2-7; D could derive from TRBD1 or TRBD2 (5 bases each). CDR3 length: 15 amino acids. The V gene lost 5 bases and the J gene lost 2 bases, with 16 bases spanning the gap. Per germline, CDR1 MDHEN and CDR2 SYDVKM. CDR3 sequence reads: CASSPHRDPTYEQYF. The CDR3 coding sequence is TGTGCCAGCAGTCCACACCGGGACCCGACCTACGAGCAGTACTTC. The full variable domain, its missing parts supplied by reference TRBV28 and TRBJ2-7, is DVKVTQSSRYLVKRTGEKVFLECVQDMDHENMFWYRQDPGLGLRLIYFSYDVKMKEKGDIPEGYSVSREKKERFSLILESASTNQTSMYLCASSPHRDPTYEQYFGPGTRLTVT.